One sample yielded the 17 T cell receptor beta chains listed below, sequenced in a study of kidney transplant recipient with SARS-CoV-2 infection. MiXCR was run by TCRdb on the reads, yielding one entry per CDR3 protein. The table has about 250,000 distinct CDR3 sequences, under 35% seen once. Sequences were derived from a blood sample, sampled at baseline and on day 111 from a kidney transplant recipient. The receptors were gathered from a male patient between 25 and 40 years old who had COVID-19 and was a kidney transplant recipient. A share of the T cells may be of graft donor origin.

Concerning this clonotype: At one end, the junction sequence differs from germline, possibly due to a read error. The J gene is TRBJ2-1, the V gene TRBV7-6; D perhaps matches TRBD2 (5 bases). Germline V gene data show CDR1 as SGHVS and CDR2 as FNYEAQ. The length of the CDR3 is 15 residues. For the CDR3, the DNA is TGTGCCAGCAGCCTACGTCTAGCTAATTACAATGAGCAGTCCTTC. Translating it yields CASSLRLANYNEQSF.

On this clonotype itself: A read error is possible here, since a much larger clone lies one base away. The genes are TRBV30 and TRBJ1-5; TRBD1 is a possible D gene (5 bases). CDR1 GTSNPN and CDR2 SVGIG come from the germline V gene (reference sequence). The CDR3 is 17 residues long. V lost 2 bases to trimming and J lost 0 bases, with 17 bases between them. The CDR3 DNA follows: TGTGCCTGGAGTCCCGACAGCCTTCGTTATAGCAATCAGCCCCAGCATTTT. Its protein product is CAWSPDSLRYSNQPQHF.

This clonotype was detected ten times or more. The J gene is TRBJ1-2, the V gene TRBV19; D is unclear. The CDR3 length is 16 residues. The V gene's germline CDR1 is LNHDA and CDR2 SQIVND (reference sequence). V shed 0 bases and J shed 1 base, with 12 bases lying between them. For the CDR3, the DNA is TGTGCCAGTAGTATAGATCATCGGGCTGATAACTATGGCTACACCTTC. It specifies CASSIDHRADNYGYTF.

This clonotype was picked up a small number of times. A much larger clone differs by one base, so this may be a read error. The chain couples TRBV12-5 to TRBJ1-2; no firm D call. The CDR3 spans 10 residues. CDR1 and CDR2 (germline): LGHNT, FRNRAP. This chain's CDR3 is CAGGGLGYTF. CDR3 nucleotides: TGTGCTGGTGGAGGGCTTGGCTACACCTTC.

This clonotype was detected ten times or more. The V gene is TRBV1, the J gene TRBJ2-4; TRBD2, the table's D call, lacks a check against the DNA. TRBV1 is marked as a pseudogene. The CDR3 loop spans 18 amino acids. CDR3 loop: CTSSYLRLCTKSGQRPDF. CDR3 nucleotide sequence: TGCACCAGCAGTTATTTGCGTTTGTGCACAAAGTCGGGCCAACGTCCTGACTTT.

This clonotype appeared many times. At one end the junction does not follow the germline gene, possibly because of a read error. The V and J genes are TRBV11-2 and TRBJ1-2; D is unresolved. The CDR3 spans 17 residues. Germline V gene sequence: CDR1 SGHAT, CDR2 FQNNGV. The CDR3 loop is CASSIELTSRKTYGYTF. DNA for the CDR3: TGTGCCAGCAGCATAGAATTAACAAGCAGAAAGACCTATGGCTACACCTTC.

At least ten counts were recorded for this clonotype. The chain recombines TRBV7-7 with TRBJ1-2, with D unresolved. Trimming took 5 bases from V and 4 from J, leaving 23 bases between them. CDR1 SSHAT and CDR2 FNYEAQ come from the germline V gene (reference sequence). The CDR3 is made up of 17 amino acids. Here the CDR3 reads CASSRAAKCRKTYGYTF. CDR3 DNA: TGTGCCAGCAGCCGGGCAGCTAAGTGCCGAAAGACCTATGGCTACACCTTC.

On this clonotype itself: It is likely a read error, because the conserved phenylalanine at the end of the CDR3 is missing. V usage is TRBV5-5 and J usage is TRBJ2-3, with TRBD1 matching over 7 bases. The length of the CDR3 is 12 residues. CDR1 and CDR2 (germline): SGHKS, YYEKEE (reference sequence). V was pared by 5 bases and J by 7 bases, with 4 bases of the junction left unmatched. The CDR3 DNA is TGTGCCAGCAGTCTACAGGGGAATACGCAGTATATT. Translation: CASSLQGNTQYI.

The V call is TRBV2, the J call TRBJ2-3; D may be TRBD2 (5 bases). Looked up from germline, CDR1 is SNHLY and CDR2 is FYNNEI. The V end was cut by 6 bases, the J end by 1 base, with 11 bases between. This CDR3 is 14 amino acids long. CDR3 in amino acids: CASRAESGTDTQYF. CDR3 DNA sequence: TGTGCCAGCAGAGCGGAGTCCGGCACAGATACGCAGTATTTT.

This rearrangement joins TRBV7-9 to TRBJ1-5; unclear D gene. The V gene lost 6 bases and the J gene lost 4 bases, with 16 bases spanning the gap. Germline V gives CDR1 SEHNR, CDR2 FQNEAQ (reference sequence). The CDR3 length is 15 residues. CDR3 DNA sequence: TGTGCCAGCAGTCCAGGACTCGCCGCAAATCAGCCCCAGCATTTT. Translating gives CASSPGLAANQPQHF.

This clonotype was counted between two and nine times. The chain has TRBV6-4 and TRBJ2-3, with 10 positions matching TRBD2. V lost 10 bases and J lost 0; bases outside the gene matches: 10. Germline values: CDR1 MRHNA, CDR2 SNTAGT. The CDR3 runs 16 residues. CDR3 in amino acids: CAIISGRLRSTDTQYF. In DNA, the CDR3 is TGTGCCATCATTAGCGGGAGGCTCCGAAGCACAGATACGCAGTATTTT.

This clonotype was seen ten or more times. V and J are TRBV20-1 and TRBJ2-2; D is unresolved. Trimming took 2 bases from V and 3 from J, leaving 10 bases between them. The V gene's germline CDR1 is DFQATT and CDR2 SNEGSKA (reference sequence). This CDR3 region has 14 residues. As DNA, the CDR3 is TGCAGTGCTAGATCTAGTGTCGACACCGGGGAGCTGTTTTTT. Translation: CSARSSVDTGELFF.

This clonotype was detected a few times. The rearrangement uses TRBV15 and TRBJ2-1; TRBD1 agrees at 8 bases. Germline V CDR1 and CDR2: LNHNV, YYDKDF (reference sequence). V gave up 0 bases and J gave up 6 bases; unmatched junction bases: 7. This CDR3 is built from 16 residues. CDR3 sequence: CATSRDGQGWVNEQFF. CDR3 DNA: TGTGCCACCAGCAGAGACGGACAGGGTTGGGTCAATGAGCAGTTCTTC.

Ten or more counts support this clonotype. CDR3 protein: CASSFASGGPYEQYF. The CDR3 DNA sequence: TGTGCCAGCAGTTTTGCTTCGGGAGGGCCCTACGAGCAGTACTTC. This chain links TRBV27 with TRBJ2-7; 8 nucleotides align to TRBD2. The CDR3 runs to 15 residues. Germline trimming cut 3 bases from V and 2 bases from J; bases unmatched to any gene: 6. The V gene's germline CDR1 is MNHEY and CDR2 SMNVEV (reference sequence).

A word on this clonotype: Because it lacks the conserved phenylalanine or tryptophan at the end, this CDR3 is likely a read error. The chain recombines TRBV18 with TRBJ1-1; D gene ambiguous. The CDR3 has 15 amino acids. Germline V gives CDR1 KGHSH, CDR2 LQKENI. The CDR3, as DNA: TGTGCCAGCTCAGCACCATCAAGGGTGAACACTGAAGCTTTCTGT. Protein sequence: CASSAPSRVNTEAFC.

This clonotype was recorded a few times. With a much larger clone just one base away, this may be a read error. The chain couples TRBV12-2 to TRBJ1-2. TRBV12-2 is flagged as a pseudogene. This CDR3 is 17 amino acids long. CDR3 amino acids: CVSRRELTPRKTYGYTF. Written as DNA, the CDR3 is TGTGTAAGTCGCCGTGAGCTGACTCCACGAAAGACCTATGGCTACACCTTC.

This clonotype came up many times. The V call is TRBV11-3, the J call TRBJ1-2; D is ambiguous. This CDR3 is 17 amino acids long. Per germline, CDR1 SGHNT and CDR2 YENEEA. V gave up 5 bases and J gave up 4 bases, with 23 bases separating them. CDR3 DNA sequence: TGTGCCAGCAGCCCCTCACACGATCTCGGAAAGACCTATGGCTACACCTTC. Protein: CASSPSHDLGKTYGYTF.